Below are 16 T cell receptor beta chains sequenced from a single sample in a study of human thymus T cells. Only in-frame clones appear in the TCRdb table, and some are missing; sequencing was by immunoSEQ multiplex PCR. The sample lists tens of thousands of clones; approximately 95% were seen once. The sequencing sample was made of blood. The source of these receptors is a boy in the first two years of life with a congenital heart defect but otherwise immunologically healthy.

J is TRBJ1-2 and V is TRBV9, with a tentative D call TRBD1 (5 bases). Looked up from germline, CDR1 is SGDLS and CDR2 is YYNGEE. Trimming took off 0 bases at V and 4 bases at J, with 13 bases between the two ends. The CDR3 totals 15 residues. The CDR3 sequence is CASSVEPTGVYGYTF. CDR3 DNA sequence: TGTGCCAGCAGCGTAGAACCGACGGGGGTCTATGGCTACACCTTC.

This clone was seen only once. The chain couples TRBV5-6 to TRBJ1-5, with D possibly TRBD1 on 5 matching bases. CDR3 length equals 15 residues. Germline CDR1 reads SGHDT; CDR2 reads YYEEEE. With 0 bases removed from V and 2 bases from J, the gap between germline ends came to 9 bases. The CDR3 here is CASSLGGMGNQPQHF. In DNA, the CDR3 is TGTGCCAGCAGCTTGGGGGGGATGGGCAATCAGCCCCAGCATTTT.

This clone was seen once. This sequence joins TRBV19 and TRBJ1-1; TRBD1 matches at 10 bases. Per the germline V gene, CDR1 is LNHDA and CDR2 is SQIVND (reference sequence). V lost 7 bases, J lost 4 bases, and 6 bases stayed unmatched. The CDR3 sequence is 14 residues long. The CDR3 reads CASTLDRGLTEAFF. CDR3 bases: TGTGCCAGTACCCTTGACAGGGGGCTCACTGAAGCTTTCTTT.

This clone was counted once. V is TRBV7-2 and J is TRBJ2-4, with a tentative D call TRBD1 (6 bases). Deletions cut 5 bases from V and 1 base from J, with 18 bases between. CDR3 length: 17 residues. Germline V gives CDR1 SGHTA, CDR2 FQGNSA. CDR3 bases: TGTGCCAGCAGCCGGACAGACGACCTTCTGGCCAAAAACATTCAGTACTTC. As protein: CASSRTDDLLAKNIQYF. Based on the CDR3 plus reference TRBV7-2 and TRBJ2-4, the full variable domain is GAGVSQSPSNKVTEKGKDVELRCDPISGHTALYWYRQSLGQGLEFLIYFQGNSAPDKSGLPSDRFSAERTGGSVSTLTIQRTQQEDSAVYLCASSRTDDLLAKNIQYFGAGTRLSVL.

The CDR3 DNA reads as TGTGCCAGCAGCTTTAGGCTACGCACAGATACGCAGTATTTT. This codes for CASSFRLRTDTQYF. The rearrangement uses TRBV7-2 and TRBJ2-3; no clear D gene. Germline V gene data show CDR1 as SGHTA and CDR2 as FQGNSA. V was cut by 3 bases and J by 1 base, with 8 bases left in between. This CDR3 contains 14 residues.

This chain joins TRBV19 and TRBJ1-5; 7 nucleotides align to TRBD1. The length of the CDR3 is 15 residues. The ends lost 7 bases at V and 6 bases at J; junction bases unmatched: 12. From germline, CDR1 is LNHDA and CDR2 SQIVND (reference sequence). The CDR3 spells CASTRNRGSGQPQHF. The DNA for the CDR3 is TGTGCCAGTACCCGAAACAGGGGAAGTGGTCAGCCCCAGCATTTT.

The chain is built from TRBV10-3 and TRBJ2-1; TRBD2 is a possible D gene (6 bases). V gave up 3 bases and J gave up 3 bases, with 15 bases separating them. Germline assignment: CDR1 ENHRY and CDR2 SYGVKD. The CDR3 has 16 amino acids. Written as DNA, the CDR3 is TGTGCCATCAGTGAAAGTAAACTAGCCCTCTACAATGAGCAGTTCTTC. Its protein product is CAISESKLALYNEQFF.

The chain is built from TRBV28 and TRBJ2-5, with 14 bases that match TRBD2. Germline V gives CDR1 MDHEN, CDR2 SYDVKM. V shed 4 bases and J 4 bases; nucleotides not matched to a gene: 8. The CDR3 is made up of 17 amino acids. This CDR3 is CASSYGTSGRRVETQYF. The CDR3 DNA reads TGTGCCAGCAGTTACGGGACTAGCGGGAGAAGAGTAGAGACCCAGTACTTC.

The chain recombines TRBV18 with TRBJ2-7; 11 nucleotides agree with TRBD1. In germline, CDR1 is KGHSH, CDR2 LQKENI. CDR3 length equals 16 residues. J lost 3 bases, V lost 5 bases, and 9 bases had no gene match. In DNA, the CDR3 is TGTGCCAGCTCATCTAGTACCGGGACAGGGGGCTACGAGCAGTACTTC. This codes for CASSSSTGTGGYEQYF.

This clone was observed a single time. The chain joins TRBV27 to TRBJ2-7; possible D gene TRBD1, 7 bases. Germline assignment: CDR1 MNHEY and CDR2 SMNVEV (reference sequence). The CDR3 is 16 amino acids. V was trimmed by 0 bases and J by 0 bases, leaving 12 bases between them. The CDR3 coding sequence is TGTGCCAGCAGTTTATCCCGCGGGACAGCCTCCTACGAGCAGTACTTC. This gives the protein CASSLSRGTASYEQYF.

V gene TRBV2 combines with J gene TRBJ2-5; D uncertain. The CDR3 totals 11 residues. Trimming left V 4 bases short and J 3 bases short, with 3 bases between. Germline assignment: CDR1 SNHLY and CDR2 FYNNEI. CDR3 loop: CASSVKETQYF. In DNA form, the CDR3 reads TGTGCCAGCAGTGTCAAAGAGACCCAGTACTTC.

The V and J genes are TRBV4-1 and TRBJ1-2, with 7 positions matching TRBD1. The CDR3 is 18 residues long. With 1 base clipped from V and 2 bases from J, the junction kept 13 bases outside the gene matches. Germline lookup yields CDR1 MGHRA and CDR2 YSYEKL. The CDR3 here is CASSQVIAGGNENYGYTF. CDR3 coding DNA: TGCGCCAGCAGCCAAGTAATCGCAGGGGGGAATGAAAACTATGGCTACACCTTC.

The chain carries TRBV5-1 and TRBJ2-1; TRBD2 aligns across 9 bases. The CDR3 extends over 16 amino acids. CDR1 and CDR2 from the germline V gene are SGHRS and YFSETQ. Unmatched junction bases numbered 10, after V lost 1 base and J lost 8 bases. The CDR3 bases are TGCGCCAGCAGCTTGTATGCGGGAGGGGGACACTATGAGCAGTTCTTC. This translates into CASSLYAGGGHYEQFF.

The V gene is TRBV19, the J gene TRBJ1-5, with D possibly matching TRBD1 (6 bases). The CDR3 consists of 18 residues. CDR1 and CDR2 (germline): LNHDA, SQIVND (reference sequence). V lost 2 bases and J lost 0, with 17 bases in between. CDR3 coding DNA: TGTGCCAGTAGTATACCAGGGAGGGGGAGATATAGCAATCAGCCCCAGCATTTT. Amino acids: CASSIPGRGRYSNQPQHF. The full variable domain, with the rest looked up from reference TRBV19 and TRBJ1-5, is DGGITQSPKYLFRKEGQNVTLSCEQNLNHDAMYWYRQDPGQGLRLIYYSQIVNDFQKGDIAEGYSVSREKKESFPLTVTSAQKNPTAFYLCASSIPGRGRYSNQPQHFGDGTRLSIL.

In DNA form, the CDR3 reads TGTGCCAGCAGCCGGACTAGCGGATTTCCAGATACGCAGTATTTT. Translating it yields CASSRTSGFPDTQYF. V usage is TRBV5-4 and J usage is TRBJ2-3, with 10 bases aligning to TRBD2. The CDR3 runs 15 residues. The V gene end was trimmed by 4 bases and the J gene end by 4 bases; junction bases not matched to a gene: 6. Germline V lookup: CDR1 SGHNT, CDR2 YYREEE (reference sequence).

The chain joins TRBV28 to TRBJ2-7; D not resolved. CDR1 is MDHEN and CDR2 is SYDVKM in the germline V gene. The CDR3 is 15 amino acids. The V end was cut by 3 bases, the J end by 0 bases, with 12 bases between. The CDR3 loop reads CASSLRLPPSYEQYF. Here the CDR3 DNA reads TGTGCCAGCAGTTTGAGGCTTCCCCCCTCCTACGAGCAGTACTTC.